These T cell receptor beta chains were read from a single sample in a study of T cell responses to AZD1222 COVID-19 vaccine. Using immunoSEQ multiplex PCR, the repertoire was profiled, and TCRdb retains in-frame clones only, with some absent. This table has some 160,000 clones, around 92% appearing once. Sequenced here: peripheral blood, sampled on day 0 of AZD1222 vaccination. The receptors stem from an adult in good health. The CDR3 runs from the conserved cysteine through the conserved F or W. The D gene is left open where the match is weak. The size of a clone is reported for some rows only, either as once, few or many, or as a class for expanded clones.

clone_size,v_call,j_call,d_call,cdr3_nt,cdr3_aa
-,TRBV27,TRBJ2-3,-,TGTGCCAGCAGCCGTTGGCGGTGGGACCTCACAGATACGCAGTATTTT,CASSRWRWDLTDTQYF
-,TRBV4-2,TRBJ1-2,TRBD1,TGTGCCAGCAGCCAAGATCCTTATAAGAGGGGGCGCGGCTATGGCTACACCTTC,CASSQDPYKRGRGYGYTF
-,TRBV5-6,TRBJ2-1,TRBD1,TGTGCCAGCAGCTTAGGACAGGGCCGGCAGTTCTTC,CASSLGQGRQFF
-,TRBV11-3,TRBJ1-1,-,TGTGCCAGCAGCGTAAGATTGAACACTGAAGCTTTCTTT,CASSVRLNTEAFF
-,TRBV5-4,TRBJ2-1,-,TGTGCCAGCAGCTTAGGTCTTGAGCAGTTCTTC,CASSLGLEQFF
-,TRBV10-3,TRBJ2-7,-,TGTGCCATCCGGAGCCTACAGGACGGGGAGCAGTACTTC,CAIRSLQDGEQYF
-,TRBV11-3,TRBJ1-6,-,TGTGCCAGCAGCCAGCAGGGGCCGAATTCACCCCTCCACTTT,CASSQQGPNSPLHF
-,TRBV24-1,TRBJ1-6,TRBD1,TGTGCCACCAGGACAGGGAGGAACTATAATTCACCCCTCCACTTT,CATRTGRNYNSPLHF
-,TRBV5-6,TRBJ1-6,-,TGTGCCAGCAGCCCTAGCCCGGGAGGGTATTCACCCCTCCACTTT,CASSPSPGGYSPLHF
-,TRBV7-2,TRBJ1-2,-,TGTGCCAGCAGCTTAACCCTGGACGCAGGTGGCTATGGCTACACCTTC,CASSLTLDAGGYGYTF
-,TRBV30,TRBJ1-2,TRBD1,TGTGCCTGGCTAAAGATGGGACAGTGGCTCTTC,CAWLKMGQWLF
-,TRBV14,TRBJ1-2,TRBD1,TGTGCCAGCAGCCACGGGGGACAGGGGGTAGCCTATGGCTACACCTTC,CASSHGGQGVAYGYTF
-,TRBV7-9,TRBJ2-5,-,TGTGCCAGCAGCTTACTATTTAAAGAAGAGACCCAGTACTTC,CASSLLFKEETQYF
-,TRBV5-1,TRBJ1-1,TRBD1,TGCGCCAGCAGCTGGGAGGGGGGAGCCCGAGGGGGCTTTTGTGCTTTCTTT,CASSWEGGARGGFCAFF
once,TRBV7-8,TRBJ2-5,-,TGTGCCAGCAGCTTAGGGGTTAAAGAGACCCAGTACTTC,CASSLGVKETQYF
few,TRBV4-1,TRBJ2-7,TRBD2,TGCGCCAGCAGCCAAGCTCGCGGGGGAACCTACGAGCAGTACTTC,CASSQARGGTYEQYF
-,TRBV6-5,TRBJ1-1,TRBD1,TGTGCCAGCAGGAAGACAGGGTACACTGAAGCTTTCTTT,CASRKTGYTEAFF
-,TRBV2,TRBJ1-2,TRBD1,TGTGCCAGCAGCGGACAGGAACTGAGCGGATTCGGTGGCTACACCTTC,CASSGQELSGFGGYTF
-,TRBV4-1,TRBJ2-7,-,TGCGCCAGCAGCCAAGTAGGAGGAATTCCCTACGAGCAGTACTTC,CASSQVGGIPYEQYF
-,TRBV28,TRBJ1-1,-,TGTGCCAGCAAGAAATGGGTAGCTTTCTTT,CASKKWVAFF
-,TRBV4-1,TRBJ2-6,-,TGCGCCAGCAGCCAGGGCAGCCTGTCTGGGGCCAACGTCCTGACTTTC,CASSQGSLSGANVLTF
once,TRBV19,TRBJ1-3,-,TGTGCCAGTAGCGCCGAAGGTTGGTCTGGAAACACCATATATTTT,CASSAEGWSGNTIYF
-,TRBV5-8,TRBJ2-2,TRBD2,TGTGCCAGCAGCCGGCGGGCTAGCGGAAACACCGGGGAGCTGTTTTTT,CASSRRASGNTGELFF
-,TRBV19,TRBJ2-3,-,TGTGCCAGTAGTATAGGACAGCAGAAGCAGTATTTT,CASSIGQQKQYF
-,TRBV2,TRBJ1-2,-,TGTGCCAGCAAAGGGCAGGACCCGCGGGGCTACACCTTC,CASKGQDPRGYTF
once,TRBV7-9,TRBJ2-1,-,TGTGCCAGCCTGGGGCGGGCGGGCGGCAATGAGCAGTTCTTC,CASLGRAGGNEQFF
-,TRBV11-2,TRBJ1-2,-,TGTGCCAGCAGAACCAGCCATAACTATGGCTACACCTTC,CASRTSHNYGYTF
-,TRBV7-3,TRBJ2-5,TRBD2,TGTGCCAGCAGCTTAACTAGCGGGGGAGAGACCCAGTACTTC,CASSLTSGGETQYF
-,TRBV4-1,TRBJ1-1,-,TGCGCCAGCAGCCAACAGGGCGAGAACACTGAAGCTTTCTTT,CASSQQGENTEAFF
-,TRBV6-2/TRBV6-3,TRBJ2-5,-,TGTGCCAGCAGTGACAGATTGAGAGAGACCCAGTACTTC,CASSDRLRETQYF
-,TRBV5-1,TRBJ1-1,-,TGCGCCAGCAGCATCCTGGGACTGAACACTGAAGCTTTCTTT,CASSILGLNTEAFF
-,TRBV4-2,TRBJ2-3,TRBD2,TGTGCCAGCAGCCCCTCTAGCGGGGGGGCAGATACGCAGTATTTT,CASSPSSGGADTQYF
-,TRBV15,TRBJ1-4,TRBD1,TGTGCCACCAGCAGAAAGGGACAGGGGAATGAAAAACTGTTTTTT,CATSRKGQGNEKLFF
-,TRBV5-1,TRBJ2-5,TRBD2,TGCGCCAGCAGCCCCGGGACTAGCAGGGAGACCCAGTACTTC,CASSPGTSRETQYF
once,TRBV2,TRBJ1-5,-,TGTGCCAGCAACCGGGAGATCAATCAGCCCCAGCATTTT,CASNREINQPQHF
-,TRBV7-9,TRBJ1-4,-,TGTGCCAGCAGCTTAAGTGGGACCGCTAATGAAAAACTGTTTTTT,CASSLSGTANEKLFF
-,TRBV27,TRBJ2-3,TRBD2,TGTGCCAGCAGGCCCCGAACTAGCGGAATTACAGATACGCAGTATTTT,CASRPRTSGITDTQYF
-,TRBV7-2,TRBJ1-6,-,TGTGCCAGCAGACGAACAGTGAGCTCCTATAATTCACCCCTCCACTTT,CASRRTVSSYNSPLHF
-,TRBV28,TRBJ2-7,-,TGTGCCAGCAGTTTATCTGGGGGCCTCAGCTCCTACGAGCAGTACTTC,CASSLSGGLSSYEQYF
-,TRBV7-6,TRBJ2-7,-,TGTGCCAGCAGCCCTGGACTGGGCTGGCAGTACTTC,CASSPGLGWQYF
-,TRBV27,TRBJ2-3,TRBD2,TGTGCCAGCAGTTTCGGGGACTACTCCACAGATACGCAGTATTTT,CASSFGDYSTDTQYF
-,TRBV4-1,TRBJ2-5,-,TGCGCCAGCAGCCACCGACGGCGGACCGGCACAGACCAAGAGACCCAGTACTTC,CASSHRRRTGTDQETQYF
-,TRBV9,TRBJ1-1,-,TGTGCCAGCAGCAGACGAGACACTGAAGCTTTCTTT,CASSRRDTEAFF
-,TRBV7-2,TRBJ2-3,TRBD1,TGTGCCAGCAGCTCGTACGGACAGGCAGATACGCAGTATTTT,CASSSYGQADTQYF
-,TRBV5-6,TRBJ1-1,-,TGTGCCAGCAGCTTGGGGGCAGTAGAAGCTTTCTTT,CASSLGAVEAFF
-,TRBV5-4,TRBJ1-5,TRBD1,TGTGCCAGCAGCTTGGATGGGCAGGGGGCTGATCAGCCCCAGCATTTT,CASSLDGQGADQPQHF
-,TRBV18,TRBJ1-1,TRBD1,TGTGCCAGCTCACCGAACAGGGGAGGGAACACTGAAGCTTTCTTT,CASSPNRGGNTEAFF
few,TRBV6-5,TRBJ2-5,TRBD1,TGTGCCAGCGGACAGGGTTTTGGGGAGACCCAGTACTTC,CASGQGFGETQYF
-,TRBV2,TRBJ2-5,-,TGTGCCAGCATAGGGGGGGCGCGCGGGACCCAGTACTTC,CASIGGARGTQYF
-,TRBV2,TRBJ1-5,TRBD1,TGTGCCAGCAGTGGGCGCGGGGGACAGGGGGGTCAGCCCCAGCATTTT,CASSGRGGQGGQPQHF
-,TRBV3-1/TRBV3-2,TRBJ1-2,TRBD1,TGTGCCAGCAGCGGGGACAGTATTAACTATGGCTACACCTTC,CASSGDSINYGYTF
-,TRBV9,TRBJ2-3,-,TGTGCCAGCAGGCCTTCGGGGGTCAGCACAGATACGCAGTATTTT,CASRPSGVSTDTQYF
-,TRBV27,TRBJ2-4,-,TGTGCCAGCAGTTTCGGAGACAGCAACATTCAGTACTTC,CASSFGDSNIQYF
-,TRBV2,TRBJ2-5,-,TGTGCCAGCAGTGAAGCGTTCCAGGGCCGAGCGACCCAGTACTTC,CASSEAFQGRATQYF